The next 11 T cell receptor beta chains were all read from a single sample in a study of esophageal squamous cell carcinoma under preoperative chemotherapy. TCRdb independently ran MiXCR on the PCR reads; one entry per CDR3 protein. The sample has 30,000 or so distinct CDR3 sequences, approximately 51% seen once. Time point indicated: after preoperative PTX-NDP chemotherapy. The specimen was taken from a patient given preoperative chemotherapy. The receptor set was obtained from a human donor with esophageal squamous cell carcinoma. The donor label of this sample is uncertain.

This chain uses TRBV6-5 with TRBJ2-5, with D possibly matching TRBD2 (6 bases). The last part of the DNA fits TRBJ2-7 better; the J call may be wrong. The CDR3 covers 16 residues. Germline CDR1 reads MNHEY; CDR2 reads SVGAGI. CDR3 sequence: CASSYRTFGTLDEQYF. The CDR3 nucleotides are TGTGCCAGCAGTTACCGGACATTTGGGACTCTAGACGAGCAGTACTTC.

This clonotype is a singleton in its sample. V and J are TRBV10-1 and TRBJ2-2; 12 nucleotides align to TRBD2. Losses at the gene ends were 4 bases for V and 4 bases for J; bases not matched to a gene: 7. Germline V gene lookup returns CDR1 WNHNN and CDR2 SYGVQD (reference sequence). The CDR3 is made up of 17 amino acids. CDR3 region: CASSAASGRASTGELFF. CDR3 sequence (DNA): TGCGCCAGCAGTGCGGCTAGCGGGAGGGCCAGCACCGGGGAGCTGTTTTTT.

This clonotype was detected only once. One junction end does not reproduce the germline sequence, and a read error may be involved. The chain uses TRBV6-1 and TRBJ2-3; D might be TRBD1 or TRBD2, each matching 6 bases. Germline CDR1 reads MNHNS; CDR2 reads SASEGT. This CDR3 has 16 residues. CDR3 sequence: CASRGNGGRGEDTQYF. The CDR3 nucleotides are TGTGCCAGCAGGGGCAACGGGGGCCGCGGGGAAGATACCCAGTATTTT.

Concerning this clonotype itself: This CDR3 fails to terminate in the conserved phenylalanine or tryptophan, so it likely reflects a read error. The limits of the CDR3 on the DNA are not certain, so only TCRdb's listed CDR3 is given. The rearrangement uses TRBV7-8 and TRBJ2-5; the table's D call, TRBD2, was not checked against the DNA. Germline-derived CDR1 and CDR2 are SGHVS and FQNEAQ. The CDR3 spans 16 residues, counting both ends. The chain's CDR3 is CASSSTSGGVGATRHS.

This clonotype was counted ten times or more. The CDR3 protein is CASSERNEQFF. DNA of the CDR3: TGTGCCAGCAGTGAAAGGAATGAGCAGTTCTTC. J is TRBJ2-1 and V is TRBV25-1; D gene uncertain. Trimming left V 2 bases short and J 7 bases short, with 3 bases between. There are 11 residues in the CDR3. Per the germline V gene, CDR1 is MGHDK and CDR2 is SYGVNS.

The sample holds one count of this clonotype. A much larger clone lies one base from this, so it may be a read error. V gene TRBV6-2 or TRBV6-3 combines with J gene TRBJ2-3, with D possibly being TRBD1 or TRBD2 (6 bases each). This CDR3 spans 14 amino acids. Germline loops: CDR1 MNHEY, CDR2 SVGEGT. The CDR3 region is CVSAPPGAVDTQYF. CDR3 coding DNA: TGTGTCAGCGCCCCCCCGGGGGCAGTAGATACGCAGTATTTT.

With regard to this clonotype: One junction end does not reproduce the germline sequence, and a read error may be involved. The chain carries TRBV7-2 and TRBJ2-3; possibly TRBD1 for D (5 bases). The CDR3 consists of 15 residues. From germline, CDR1 is SGHTA and CDR2 FQGNSA. The CDR3 DNA reads TGTGCCAGGGGGATCGGGCTACCGGAGACAGATACCCAGTATTTT. Its protein is CARGIGLPETDTQYF.

The rearrangement joins TRBV11-2 to TRBJ2-5; no clear D gene. V was shortened by 10 bases and J by 0 bases, with 18 bases between the two germline ends. CDR3 length equals 15 residues. In germline, CDR1 is SGHAT, CDR2 FQNNGV. The CDR3 nucleotides read TGTGCCACGAGCCTGATGGGCCGCAACCAAGAGACCCAGTACTTC. It codes for CATSLMGRNQETQYF.

This clonotype showed up just once. The rearrangement joins TRBV5-4 to TRBJ2-3, with 9 nucleotides matching TRBD2. The DNA end lines up better with TRBJ2-5; the J call may be wrong. Germline loops: CDR1 SGHNT, CDR2 YYREEE (reference sequence). The CDR3 contains 15 residues. The CDR3 sequence is CASSLARGLAETQYF. As DNA, the CDR3 is TGTGCCAGCAGCTTGGCCCGGGGACTAGCCGAGACCCAGTACTTC.

The chain combines TRBV7-9 with TRBJ2-6, with TRBD1 identical over 8 bases. Germline V lookup: CDR1 SEHNR, CDR2 FQNEAQ (reference sequence). After removal of 1 base from V and 3 bases from J, the junction contained 5 bases not matched to a gene. The CDR3 consists of 17 residues. The CDR3 loop is CASSLDSGGRGANVLTF. The CDR3 DNA is TGTGCCAGCAGCTTAGATTCAGGGGGCCGTGGGGCCAACGTCCTGACTTTC.

This clonotype was picked up a small number of times. A junction boundary mismatches the germline segment, possibly from a read error. V gene TRBV7-8 combines with J gene TRBJ2-3, with 12 bases that match TRBD2. CDR3 size: 16 residues. CDR1 and CDR2 from the germline V gene are SGHVS and FQNEAQ. The CDR3 protein is CASSNLAGGPGNTQYF. CDR3 sequence (DNA): TGTGCCAGCAGCAACCTAGCGGGGGGGCCCGGTAACACGCAGTATTTC.